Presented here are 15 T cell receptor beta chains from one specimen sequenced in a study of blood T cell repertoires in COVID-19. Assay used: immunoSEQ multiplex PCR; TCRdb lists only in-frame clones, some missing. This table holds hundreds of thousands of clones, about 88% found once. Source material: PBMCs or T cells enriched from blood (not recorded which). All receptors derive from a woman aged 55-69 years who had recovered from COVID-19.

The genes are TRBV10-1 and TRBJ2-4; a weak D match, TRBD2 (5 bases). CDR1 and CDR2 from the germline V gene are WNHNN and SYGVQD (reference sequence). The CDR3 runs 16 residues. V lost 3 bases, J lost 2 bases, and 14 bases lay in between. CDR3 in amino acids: CASSDSILGTKNIQYF. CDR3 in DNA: TGCGCCAGCAGTGATTCAATCCTCGGGACCAAAAACATTCAGTACTTC.

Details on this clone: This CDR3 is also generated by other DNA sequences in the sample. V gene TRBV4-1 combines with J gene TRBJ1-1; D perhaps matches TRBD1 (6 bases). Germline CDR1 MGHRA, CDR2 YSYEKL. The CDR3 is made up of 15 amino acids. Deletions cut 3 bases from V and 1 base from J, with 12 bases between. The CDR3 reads CASSQAFRGNTEAFF. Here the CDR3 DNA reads TGCGCCAGCAGCCAGGCCTTCAGGGGGAACACTGAAGCTTTCTTT.

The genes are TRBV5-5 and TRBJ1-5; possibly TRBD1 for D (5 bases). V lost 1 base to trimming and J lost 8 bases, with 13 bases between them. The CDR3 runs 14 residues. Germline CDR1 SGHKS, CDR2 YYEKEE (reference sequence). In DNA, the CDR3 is TGTGCCAGCAGCTTGCAGGGCACGAGTGAGCCCCAGCATTTT. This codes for CASSLQGTSEPQHF.

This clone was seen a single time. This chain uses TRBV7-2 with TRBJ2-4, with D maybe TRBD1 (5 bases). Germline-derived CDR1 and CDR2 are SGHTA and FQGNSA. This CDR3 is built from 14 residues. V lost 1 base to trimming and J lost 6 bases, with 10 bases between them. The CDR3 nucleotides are TGTGCCAGCAGCTTAGAGGGGCTCGGAAACATTCAGTACTTC. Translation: CASSLEGLGNIQYF.

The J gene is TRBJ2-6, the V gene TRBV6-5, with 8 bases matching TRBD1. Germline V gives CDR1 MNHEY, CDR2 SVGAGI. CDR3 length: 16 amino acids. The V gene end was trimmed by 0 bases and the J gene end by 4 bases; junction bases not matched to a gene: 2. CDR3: CASSYSTGAGANVLTF. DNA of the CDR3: TGTGCCAGCAGTTACTCGACAGGGGCCGGGGCCAACGTCCTGACTTTC.

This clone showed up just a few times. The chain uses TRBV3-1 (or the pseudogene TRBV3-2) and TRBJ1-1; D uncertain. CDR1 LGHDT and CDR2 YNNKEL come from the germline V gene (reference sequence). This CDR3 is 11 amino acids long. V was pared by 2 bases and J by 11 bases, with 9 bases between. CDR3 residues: CASSQSGFAFF. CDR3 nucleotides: TGTGCCAGCAGCCAATCAGGTTTCGCTTTCTTT.

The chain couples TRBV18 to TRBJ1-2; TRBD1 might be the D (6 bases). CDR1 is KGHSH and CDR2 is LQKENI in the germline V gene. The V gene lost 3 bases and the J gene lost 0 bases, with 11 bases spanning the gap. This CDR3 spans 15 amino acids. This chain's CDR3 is CASSPRTEPNYGYTF. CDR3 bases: TGTGCCAGCTCACCTAGGACAGAACCTAACTATGGCTACACCTTC.

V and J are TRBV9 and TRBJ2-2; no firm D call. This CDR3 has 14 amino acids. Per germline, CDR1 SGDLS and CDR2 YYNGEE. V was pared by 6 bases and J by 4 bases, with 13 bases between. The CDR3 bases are TGTGCCAGCACTGATCGGGTAGGCACCGGGGAGCTGTTTTTT. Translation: CASTDRVGTGELFF. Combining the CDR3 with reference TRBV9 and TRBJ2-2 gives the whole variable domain DSGVTQTPKHLITATGQRVTLRCSPRSGDLSVYWYQQSLDQGLQFLIQYYNGEERAKGNILERFSAQQFPDLHSELNLSSLELGDSALYFCASTDRVGTGELFFGEGSRLTVL.

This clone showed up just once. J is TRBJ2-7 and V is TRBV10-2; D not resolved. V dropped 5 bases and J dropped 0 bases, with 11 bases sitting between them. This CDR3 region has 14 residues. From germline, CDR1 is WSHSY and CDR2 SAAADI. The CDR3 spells CASSYGPPSYEQYV. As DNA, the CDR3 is TGCGCCAGCAGTTATGGCCCCCCCTCCTACGAGCAGTACGTC.

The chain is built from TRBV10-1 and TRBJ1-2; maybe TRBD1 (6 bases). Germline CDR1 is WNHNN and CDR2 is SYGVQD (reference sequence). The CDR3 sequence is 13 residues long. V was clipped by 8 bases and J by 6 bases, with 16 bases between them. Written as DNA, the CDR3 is TGCGCCAGCGGCCAGGGGATTCGGAATGGCTACACCTTC. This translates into CASGQGIRNGYTF.

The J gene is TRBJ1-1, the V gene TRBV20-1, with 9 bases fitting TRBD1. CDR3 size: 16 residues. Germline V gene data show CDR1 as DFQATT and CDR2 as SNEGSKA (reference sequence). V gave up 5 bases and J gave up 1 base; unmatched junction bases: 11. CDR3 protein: CSARGQGNLGNTEAFF. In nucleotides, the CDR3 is TGCAGTGCTCGTGGACAGGGGAATCTGGGGAACACTGAAGCTTTCTTT.

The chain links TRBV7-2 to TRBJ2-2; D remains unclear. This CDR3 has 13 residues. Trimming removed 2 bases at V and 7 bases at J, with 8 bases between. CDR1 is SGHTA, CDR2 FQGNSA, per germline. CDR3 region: CASSLSIDGELFF. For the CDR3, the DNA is TGTGCCAGCAGCTTAAGTATAGACGGGGAGCTGTTTTTT.

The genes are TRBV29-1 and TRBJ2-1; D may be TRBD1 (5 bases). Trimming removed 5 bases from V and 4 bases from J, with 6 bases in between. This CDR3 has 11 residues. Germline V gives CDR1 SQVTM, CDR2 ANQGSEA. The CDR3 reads CSVQGYNEQFF. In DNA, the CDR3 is TGCAGCGTTCAGGGTTACAATGAGCAGTTCTTC.

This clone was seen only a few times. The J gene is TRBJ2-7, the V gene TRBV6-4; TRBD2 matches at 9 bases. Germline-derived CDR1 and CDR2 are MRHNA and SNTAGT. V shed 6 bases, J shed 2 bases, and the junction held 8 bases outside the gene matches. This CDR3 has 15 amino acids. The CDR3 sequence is CASRKGLAPPYEQYV. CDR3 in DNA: TGTGCCAGCAGGAAGGGACTAGCTCCGCCCTACGAGCAGTACGTC.

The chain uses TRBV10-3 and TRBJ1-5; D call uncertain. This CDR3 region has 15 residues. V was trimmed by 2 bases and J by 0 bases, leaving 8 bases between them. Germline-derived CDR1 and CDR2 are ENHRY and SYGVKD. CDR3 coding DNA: TGTGCCATCAGTGAGGGGCTGAATAGCAATCAGCCCCAGCATTTT. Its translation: CAISEGLNSNQPQHF.